One T cell receptor (beta chain) is described in this entry. Its antigen is still unknown. The record originates from a study of graft-versus-host responses after intestinal transplantation. For the study at large: Anti-thymocyte globulin served as induction for all recipients, who then took tacrolimus and steroids for 2 to 4 years.

This CDR3 comprises 14 residues. Germline V gene sequence: CDR1 LNHDA, CDR2 SQIVND (reference sequence). The V gene lost 1 base and the J gene lost 4 bases, with 11 bases spanning the gap. Study-wide findings and caveats: Early after transplant, HvG declines were associated with peak levels of circulating GvH clones. GvH clones detected in recipient marrow included some appearing first in ileum or blood. Graft-versus-host to host-versus-graft clonal ratios in allografts were high in patients with graft-donor T cell macrochimerism.

The protocol was immunoSEQ multiplex PCR, while the TCRdb copy is restricted to in-frame clones and leaves out a portion. The sample yields about 43,000 clones, about 95% seen once. The sequenced sample was PBMCs, obtained around 330 days after intestinal transplant. The chain couples TRBV19 to TRBJ2-7; the D is unclear. The sequence derives from a human patient who received an intestinal transplant, so some T cells may come from the graft donor. CDR3 sequence (DNA): TGTGCCAGTAGTATAGCGGGCGGAGAGTACGAGCAGTACTTC. As protein: CASSIAGGEYEQYF.